The clone carrying this TCR beta chain came up a few times. This entry belongs to a study of blood T cell repertoires in COVID-19. There are 14 residues in the CDR3. Trimming removed 0 bases at V and 9 bases at J, with 13 bases between. CDR1 SGHRS and CDR2 YFSETQ come from the germline V gene. TCRdb's table, derived via immunoSEQ multiplex PCR, lists solely in-frame clones and lacks some. In the table there are roughly 170,000 clones, 82% of which are singletons. The genes are TRBV5-1 and TRBJ1-5; D is uncertain. Sequencing was done on a sample of PBMCs or T cells enriched from blood (not recorded which). The clonotype was recovered from a man aged 60-69 years who had recovered from COVID-19. The CDR3 DNA reads TGCGCCAGCAGCTTGGACGAGCGGGGTTGGCCCCAGCATTTT. Translating gives CASSLDERGWPQHF.